Below are 2 T cell receptor beta chains sequenced from a single sample in a study of blood T cell repertoires in COVID-19. The method was immunoSEQ multiplex PCR; TCRdb's version includes in-frame clones alone and lacks a portion of them. This table has approximately 290,000 clones, about 80% appearing once. Sequencing input: peripheral blood. The receptor source for this set is a person between 70 and 80 years old with COVID-19, enrolled during active disease.

V gene TRBV5-4 combines with J gene TRBJ2-7; 8 bases map to TRBD2. From germline, CDR1 is SGHNT and CDR2 YYREEE (reference sequence). Trimming took 3 bases from V and 5 from J; bases not matched to a gene: 4. There are 13 residues in the CDR3. CDR3: CASSWSGSNEQYF. DNA for the CDR3: TGTGCCAGCAGCTGGAGCGGGAGCAACGAGCAGTACTTC.

The genes are TRBV5-8 and TRBJ1-1, with a possible D match to TRBD1 (6 bases). CDR1 is SGHTS and CDR2 is YDEGEE in the germline V gene. The CDR3 runs 14 residues. The germline V and J ends were trimmed by 2 bases and 2 bases, with 10 bases remaining between them. DNA for the CDR3: TGTGCCAGCAGCTTTCGAGGGGGAAACACTGAAGCTTTCTTT. It codes for CASSFRGGNTEAFF.